Following are 16 T cell receptor beta chains from one sample sequenced in a study of T cells in Graves' hyperthyroidism and ophthalmopathy. RNA transcripts served as the template for amplifying TCR beta CDR3 regions. RT-PCR in the first round (using the HTBI primer set) targeted the TCR CDR3. In TCRdb, the multiplex PCR reads were re-called with MiXCR into one record per CDR3 protein. The sample lists around 660,000 distinct CDR3 sequences, 45% occurring once. Sequences were obtained from peripheral blood or thyroid tissue (not recorded which). Receptor source: an adult man with Graves' disease, either hyperthyroidism or ophthalmopathy (not recorded which).

This clonotype was observed a few times. V is TRBV6-1 and J is TRBJ1-2; D may be TRBD1 (6 bases). This CDR3 contains 14 residues. With 3 bases removed from V and 5 bases from J, the gap between germline ends came to 13 bases. The germline CDR1 and CDR2 sequences are MNHNS and SASEGT. This chain's CDR3 is CASSEVDRSYGYTF. The CDR3 DNA reads as TGTGCCAGCAGTGAGGTAGACAGGTCTTATGGCTACACCTTC.

The rearrangement links TRBV10-3 to TRBJ2-2; 13 bases match TRBD2. Germline CDR1 and CDR2: ENHRY and SYGVKD. The CDR3 loop spans 16 amino acids. The ends lost 3 bases at V and 6 bases at J; junction bases unmatched: 4. The CDR3 DNA reads as TGTGCCATCAGTGACAGACTAGCGGGAGGTCCCGGGGAGCTGTTTTTT. Its translation: CAISDRLAGGPGELFF.

Concerning this clonotype: Being one base from a much bigger clone, this may be a read error. The J gene is TRBJ1-1, the V gene TRBV2, with TRBD1 matching 12 bases. V trimming: 7 bases; J trimming: 5 bases; junction bases outside the gene matches: 5. Germline values: CDR1 SNHLY, CDR2 FYNNEI. CDR3 length: 14 residues. The CDR3 is CASTGTGGRTEAFF. CDR3 coding DNA: TGTGCCAGCACCGGGACAGGGGGCAGGACTGAAGCTTTCTTT.

This clonotype was recorded many times. The chain combines TRBV7-3 with TRBJ2-2; no clear D. Trimming shortened V by 4 bases and J by 4 bases, and 7 bases separated the two germline ends. Germline CDR1 and CDR2: SGHTA and FQGTGA. This CDR3 has 13 amino acids. The CDR3 here is CASSSDFTGELFF. In DNA form, the CDR3 reads TGTGCCAGCAGCTCGGATTTCACCGGGGAGCTGTTTTTT.

The chain is built from TRBV15 and TRBJ1-3; 9 nucleotides agree with TRBD1. The CDR3 covers 17 residues. Germline CDR1 LNHNV, CDR2 YYDKDF (reference sequence). Germline trimming cut 1 base from V and 3 bases from J; bases unmatched to any gene: 7. CDR3 DNA: TGTGCCACCAGCAGAGCAATAAAGGACAGGGGTGGAAACACCATATATTTT. Amino acids: CATSRAIKDRGGNTIYF.

The chain links TRBV7-9 to TRBJ1-4; D is ambiguous. Between the trimmed V and J ends, which lost 2 bases and 6 bases, there was a span of 16 bases. CDR3 size: 16 residues. The germline CDR1 and CDR2 sequences are SEHNR and FQNEAQ (reference sequence). The CDR3 region is CASSLSELGGYEKLFF. The CDR3 DNA reads TGTGCCAGCAGCTTAAGCGAGTTGGGAGGATATGAAAAACTGTTTTTT.

The chain employs TRBV20-1 and TRBJ2-7; a weak D match, TRBD2 (5 bases). V lost 2 bases and J lost 0, with 11 bases in between. Germline assignment: CDR1 DFQATT and CDR2 SNEGSKA (reference sequence). The CDR3 contains 14 residues. CDR3 nucleotide sequence: TGCAGTGCTAGATCGTCGGGGAACTCCTACGAGCAGTACTTC. Translating it yields CSARSSGNSYEQYF.

The chain joins TRBV6-5 to TRBJ1-1, with unresolved D. Germline lookup yields CDR1 MNHEY and CDR2 SVGAGI. CDR3 size: 12 residues. The germline V and J ends were trimmed by 7 bases and 4 bases, with 10 bases remaining between them. The CDR3 loop reads CASKEDLTEAFF. CDR3 nucleotide sequence: TGTGCCAGCAAGGAGGATCTCACTGAAGCTTTCTTT.

This chain joins TRBV6-1 and TRBJ2-7; maybe TRBD1 (5 bases). V was trimmed by 5 bases and J by 2 bases, leaving 22 bases between them. Germline-derived CDR1 and CDR2 are MNHNS and SASEGT. CDR3 length: 17 residues. Here the CDR3 reads CASSYRFRDRITYEQYF. In nucleotides, the CDR3 is TGTGCCAGCAGTTACCGGTTTCGAGACAGAATTACCTACGAGCAGTACTTC.

The chain has TRBV10-3 and TRBJ1-4, with D possibly TRBD1 on 5 matching bases. The CDR3 is 14 amino acids. V lost 4 bases and J lost 3, with 9 bases in between. CDR1 and CDR2 from the germline V gene are ENHRY and SYGVKD. The CDR3 is CAISADTANEKLFF. The CDR3 DNA reads TGTGCCATCAGTGCGGACACAGCTAATGAAAAACTGTTTTTT.

This rearrangement joins TRBV20-1 to TRBJ2-5; the match to TRBD1 covers 7 bases. The V and J ends lost 1 base and 5 bases, in that order; junction bases with no gene match: 4. The germline V gene encodes CDR1 DFQATT and CDR2 SNEGSKA (reference sequence). The length of the CDR3 is 13 residues. CDR3 coding DNA: TGCAGTGCTAGAGCGGGCAGGGGGGAGACCCAGTACTTC. Translated, it gives CSARAGRGETQYF.

This clonotype was found many times. V is TRBV7-9 and J is TRBJ1-3, with D maybe TRBD1 (5 bases). There are 14 residues in the CDR3. The V end was cut by 3 bases, the J end by 2 bases, with 8 bases between. CDR1 SEHNR and CDR2 FQNEAQ come from the germline V gene (reference sequence). The CDR3 DNA reads as TGTGCCAGCAGCTTGTGGGGGGCTGGAAACACCATATATTTT. Protein: CASSLWGAGNTIYF.

This clonotype was counted ten times or more. The chain is built from TRBV29-1 and TRBJ1-5; 9 bases map to TRBD1. CDR3 length: 13 residues. In germline, CDR1 is SQVTM, CDR2 ANQGSEA. V shed 6 bases, J shed 4 bases, and the junction held 4 bases outside the gene matches. CDR3 nucleotide sequence: TGCAGCGTAGGACAGGGGACGAATCAGCCCCAGCATTTT. Protein: CSVGQGTNQPQHF.

The table lists this clonotype with many counts. J is TRBJ1-2 and V is TRBV7-9, with D possibly matching TRBD1 (6 bases). CDR3 size: 15 residues. Deletions cut 3 bases from V and 5 bases from J, with 16 bases between. Germline loops: CDR1 SEHNR, CDR2 FQNEAQ (reference sequence). In nucleotides, the CDR3 is TGTGCCAGCAGCTTCACTTTGGACAGCGGATATGGCTACACCTTC. The encoded protein is CASSFTLDSGYGYTF.

Worth noting for this clonotype: This may be a read error: a much more frequent sequence differs by one nucleotide. The chain combines TRBV20-1 with TRBJ1-1; D gene ambiguous. CDR1 is DFQATT, CDR2 SNEGSKA, per germline (reference sequence). The CDR3 is 12 residues long. CDR3 in DNA: TGCCGTGCTAGAGCCGGGGACACTGAAGCTTTCTTT. Its protein product is CRARAGDTEAFF.

At least ten counts were recorded for this clonotype. The rearrangement uses TRBV29-1 and TRBJ1-1, with a tentative D call TRBD1 (5 bases). CDR3 length equals 14 residues. Germline CDR1 SQVTM, CDR2 ANQGSEA. Trimming left V 4 bases short and J 1 base short, with 13 bases between. In DNA, the CDR3 is TGCAGCGTTGTCAGGGCCTGGAGGAACACTGAAGCTTTCTTT. Residues: CSVVRAWRNTEAFF.